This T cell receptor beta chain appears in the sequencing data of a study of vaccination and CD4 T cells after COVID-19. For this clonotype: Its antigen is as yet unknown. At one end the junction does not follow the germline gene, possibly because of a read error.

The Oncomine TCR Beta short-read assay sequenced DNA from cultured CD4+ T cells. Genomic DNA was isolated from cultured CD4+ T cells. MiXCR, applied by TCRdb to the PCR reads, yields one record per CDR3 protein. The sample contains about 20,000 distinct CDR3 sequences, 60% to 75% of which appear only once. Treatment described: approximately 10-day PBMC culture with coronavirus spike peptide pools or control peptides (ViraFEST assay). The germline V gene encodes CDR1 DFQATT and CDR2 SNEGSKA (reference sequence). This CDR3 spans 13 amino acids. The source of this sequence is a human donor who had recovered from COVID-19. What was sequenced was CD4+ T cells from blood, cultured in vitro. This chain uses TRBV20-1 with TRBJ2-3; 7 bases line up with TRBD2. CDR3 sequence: CGAGGGSTDTQYF. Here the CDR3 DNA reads TGCGGTGCTGGCGGGGGAAGCACAGATACGCAGTATTTT.